This T cell receptor (beta chain) originates from a study of blood T cells in healthy people across ages. Overall study findings and caveats: Whereas aged donors had fewer naive CD4+ cells, long-lived donors had more of them and higher diversity. In older individuals, TCR beta diversity per million T cells was lower, falling roughly linearly with age.

This clonotype was seen a single time. The antigen remains undetermined. Germline V gene lookup returns CDR1 MRHNA and CDR2 SNTAGT. The CDR3 length is 14 residues. V lost 3 bases and J lost 6, with 12 bases in between. Sample-barcoded 5' priming and a J-beta primer mix drove a second PCR of roughly 6 to 12 cycles. Unique molecular identifiers of 12 random nucleotides labeled each cDNA. Every individual sample yielded 2.5 million or more paired-end reads (each containing CDR3). TCRdb reanalysed the 5' RACE reads using MiXCR and keeps one entry per CDR3 protein. The top ten hold 15% to 20% of the sample, which has 650,000 to 1,000,000 distinct CDR3 sequences, 46% seen once.

Input material: blood. The TCR was taken from a man older than 75 in good health. This chain uses TRBV6-4 with TRBJ2-1; perhaps TRBD2 as D (5 bases). DNA for the CDR3: TGTGCCAGCAGTGATGAGGGCGCCCTCAATGAGCAGTTCTTC. Translated, it gives CASSDEGALNEQFF.